This T cell receptor (beta chain) is from a study of blood T cell repertoires in COVID-19. Turning to the study itself: The United States, Italy and Spain were the sources of the acute and convalescent COVID-19 samples.

Per the study methods: Reference gene primers were amplified, and this amplification served to estimate nucleated cell counts. The protocol was immunoSEQ multiplex PCR, while the TCRdb copy is restricted to in-frame clones and leaves out a portion. V and J calls and clone size come straight from that table; D and trimming were deduced from the DNA. The sample includes about 36,000 clones, more than 80% of them seen just once. On this clone itself: An end of the junction differs from the germline gene, which may be a read error.

The receptor's source is a human donor in a cohort sampled during active or convalescent COVID-19. The donor label of this sample is uncertain. The sequenced sample was peripheral blood.

In DNA form, the CDR3 reads TGTGCCAGCAGCGTAGGGCTGGACCCCGGGGACACGGAAGCTTTCTTT. Its protein product is CASSVGLDPGDTEAFF. This rearrangement joins TRBV9 to TRBJ1-1, with D tentatively TRBD1 (6 bases). This CDR3 is built from 16 residues. CDR1 is SGDLS and CDR2 is YYNGEE in the germline V gene. Using reference TRBV9 and TRBJ1-1 for the parts outside the CDR3, the full variable domain is DSGVTQTPKHLITATGQRVTLRCSPRSGDLSVYWYQQSLDQGLQFLIQYYNGEERAKGNILERFSAQQFPDLHSELNLSSLELGDSALYFCASSVGLDPGDTEAFFGQGTRLTVV.